This entry concerns a single T cell receptor beta chain. Its antigen is not identified. The sample is drawn from a study of graft-versus-host responses after intestinal transplantation. Study at large: Every one of the recipients received anti-thymocyte globulin induction and afterwards took tacrolimus and steroids for 3 to 4 years.

Sequencing used immunoSEQ multiplex PCR; TCRdb keeps in-frame clones, though not all of them. The table records around 90,000 clones, roughly 90% of them present only once. The CDR3 length is 14 residues. In germline, CDR1 is MNHEY, CDR2 SVGAGI. Trimming cost V 11 bases and J 2 bases, with 15 bases left between them. The sequences come from unstimulated CD4+ T cells sorted from spleen or lymph node cells, collected before intestinal transplant. This chain connects TRBV6-5 to TRBJ2-2; unclear D gene. The clonotype originates from a human donor who received an intestinal transplant. Here the CDR3 reads CAPIRLGNTGELFF. The CDR3 DNA sequence: TGTGCCCCAATTAGGCTCGGAAACACCGGGGAGCTGTTTTTT.